The 17 T cell receptor beta chains below come from one sample, sequenced in a study of shared clonotypes between healthy human individuals. TCRdb keeps only in-frame clones here, not all; method: immunoSEQ multiplex PCR. This sample has 2 million to 3 million clones, with 90% to 95% found just once. Sequencing used naive CD4+ T cells from PBMCs. Subset indicated: CD45RA+ positively selected. These receptors came from a young man in good health. Some clones in this sample may be carry-over from other donors' samples.

V and J are TRBV7-2 and TRBJ1-2; no reliable D call. Germline CDR1 reads SGHTA; CDR2 reads FQGNSA. V was shortened by 1 base and J by 4 bases, with 7 bases between the two germline ends. The CDR3 is made up of 13 amino acids. The DNA for the CDR3 is TGTGCCAGCAGCTTAGATGGCCTCTATGGCTACACCTTC. Its translation: CASSLDGLYGYTF. Supplemented by reference TRBV7-2 and TRBJ1-2, the full variable domain reads GAGVSQSPSNKVTEKGKDVELRCDPISGHTALYWYRQSLGQGLEFLIYFQGNSAPDKSGLPSDRFSAERTGGSVSTLTIQRTQQEDSAVYLCASSLDGLYGYTFGSGTRLTVV.

The gene calls are TRBV10-2 and TRBJ2-5; 12 nucleotides match TRBD2. Trimming took 4 bases from V and 4 from J; bases not matched to a gene: 4. Per the germline V gene, CDR1 is WSHSY and CDR2 is SAAADI. The CDR3 sequence is 15 residues long. The CDR3 here is CASSASGRGVETQYF. In DNA form, the CDR3 reads TGCGCCAGCAGTGCTAGCGGGAGGGGGGTAGAGACCCAGTACTTC.

A single count supports this clone. The V call is TRBV19, the J call TRBJ1-5; D may be TRBD1 (6 bases). Germline CDR1 reads LNHDA; CDR2 reads SQIVND (reference sequence). Trimming removed 1 base at V and 9 bases at J, with 16 bases between. The CDR3 is 15 residues long. The CDR3 loop is CASSIGGAEMAPQHF. CDR3 nucleotide sequence: TGTGCCAGTAGTATAGGGGGGGCCGAAATGGCGCCCCAGCATTTT.

This clone came up once. The chain combines TRBV7-9 with TRBJ2-7; TRBD2 is a possible D gene (5 bases). Germline CDR1 and CDR2: SEHNR and FQNEAQ (reference sequence). Trimming left V 10 bases short and J 1 base short, with 17 bases between. The CDR3 has 14 amino acids. The CDR3 bases are TGTGCCACCGAGACTCTCACGGGGTCCTACGAGCAGTACTTC. Its protein product is CATETLTGSYEQYF.

The chain is built from TRBV2 and TRBJ2-3; TRBD2 agrees at 14 bases. This CDR3 has 15 residues. Germline CDR1 and CDR2: SNHLY and FYNNEI. Trimming took 5 bases from V and 9 from J; bases not matched to a gene: 7. The CDR3 loop is CASSSGLAGAQTQYF. The DNA for the CDR3 is TGTGCCAGCAGTTCGGGACTAGCGGGAGCTCAGACGCAGTATTTT.

The CDR3 loop reads CASSTQTGPDEQFF. For the CDR3, the DNA is TGCGCCAGCAGCACCCAGACAGGGCCCGATGAGCAGTTCTTC. The chain is built from TRBV5-1 and TRBJ2-1; TRBD1 matches at 7 bases. The germline gives CDR1 SGHRS, CDR2 YFSETQ. This CDR3 has 14 amino acids. V was pared by 4 bases and J by 8 bases, with 9 bases of the junction left unmatched.

The chain employs TRBV27 and TRBJ1-2; 8 bases align to TRBD1. The CDR3 contains 16 residues. J lost 2 bases, V lost 5 bases, and 10 bases had no gene match. CDR1 and CDR2 (germline): MNHEY, SMNVEV (reference sequence). In DNA form, the CDR3 reads TGTGCCAGCAGTCAATTCCGACAGGGGATCAACTATGGCTACACCTTC. This encodes CASSQFRQGINYGYTF.

The count of this clone is one. The chain joins TRBV12-5 to TRBJ1-1, with 7 bases that match TRBD1. Germline values: CDR1 LGHNT, CDR2 FRNRAP. The CDR3 consists of 13 residues. Germline trimming cut 6 bases from V and 3 bases from J; bases unmatched to any gene: 4. CDR3 DNA sequence: TGTGCTAGTGGGACAGGGTTGGACACTGAAGCTTTCTTT. Translated, it gives CASGTGLDTEAFF.

This clone has just one count. The chain couples TRBV5-4 to TRBJ2-1; 7 nucleotides match TRBD2. V lost 3 bases to trimming and J lost 0 bases; unmatched junction nucleotides: 3. CDR1 is SGHNT, CDR2 YYREEE, per germline (reference sequence). The CDR3 extends over 15 amino acids. The CDR3 spells CASSSAGSSYNEQFF. CDR3 in DNA: TGTGCCAGCAGCTCAGCGGGGAGCTCCTACAATGAGCAGTTCTTC.

This rearrangement joins TRBV5-1 to TRBJ1-4, with D unresolved. The CDR3 runs to 13 residues. Germline CDR1 reads SGHRS; CDR2 reads YFSETQ. The germline V and J ends were trimmed by 6 bases and 8 bases, with 14 bases remaining between them. DNA for the CDR3: TGCGCCAGCAAAAATCCCGCAGCGGAAAAACTGTTTTTT. Protein: CASKNPAAEKLFF. The full variable domain, completed using reference TRBV5-1 and TRBJ1-4, is KAGVTQTPRYLIKTRGQQVTLSCSPISGHRSVSWYQQTPGQGLQFLFEYFSETQRNKGNFPGRFSGRQFSNSRSEMNVSTLELGDSALYLCASKNPAAEKLFFGSGTQLSVL.

The chain joins TRBV5-6 to TRBJ2-3, with TRBD2 matching over 10 bases. Germline V gene lookup returns CDR1 SGHDT and CDR2 YYEEEE. The CDR3 is made up of 17 amino acids. V shed 0 bases and J 1 base; nucleotides not matched to a gene: 5. This CDR3 is CASSLALLAGGTDTQYF. The CDR3 nucleotides are TGTGCCAGCAGCTTGGCACTGCTAGCGGGAGGCACAGATACGCAGTATTTT. The variable domain in full, with the rest retrieved from reference TRBV5-6 and TRBJ2-3, is DAGVTQSPTHLIKTRGQQVTLRCSPKSGHDTVSWYQQALGQGPQFIFQYYEEEERQRGNFPDRFSGHQFPNYSSELNVNALLLGDSALYLCASSLALLAGGTDTQYFGPGTRLTVL.

This clone appeared once. V usage is TRBV7-2 and J usage is TRBJ1-5, with 7 bases that match TRBD1. Germline CDR1 is SGHTA and CDR2 is FQGNSA. The CDR3 has 18 amino acids. J lost 0 bases, V lost 5 bases, and 13 bases had no gene match. This CDR3 is CASSTDPGQKYSNQPQHF. The CDR3 DNA sequence: TGTGCCAGCAGCACTGACCCGGGACAGAAGTATAGCAATCAGCCCCAGCATTTT.

The CDR3 nucleotides are TGTGCCAGCAGCTCTGAGCGGGAGAGAAGGTACAATGAGCAGTTCTTC. Its translation is CASSSERERRYNEQFF. The J gene is TRBJ2-1, the V gene TRBV5-8; 8 nucleotides agree with TRBD2. The V gene's germline CDR1 is SGHTS and CDR2 YDEGEE. This CDR3 has 16 residues. Trimming took 3 bases from V and 4 from J; bases not matched to a gene: 9.

CDR3 sequence (DNA): TGTGCCAGTAAGGATTCGAGCGGGAGAGGTGAGCAGTACTTC. Translation gives CASKDSSGRGEQYF. The genes are TRBV19 and TRBJ2-7, with 8 bases fitting TRBD2. Germline lookup yields CDR1 LNHDA and CDR2 SQIVND (reference sequence). The CDR3 extends over 14 amino acids. The J segment lost 7 bases and the V segment lost 7 bases, leaving 12 bases of the junction unmatched.

The CDR3 loop reads CASSPQGTDSGNTIYF. CDR3 DNA: TGCGCCAGCAGCCCACAAGGGACGGACTCTGGAAACACCATATATTTT. The V call is TRBV5-1, the J call TRBJ1-3; possible D gene TRBD1, 5 bases. The germline gives CDR1 SGHRS, CDR2 YFSETQ. The CDR3 runs 16 residues. Trimming stripped 4 bases from V and 0 bases from J, with 14 bases between.

The CDR3 protein is CASSYPGLPHLFF. The DNA of the CDR3 is TGTGCCAGCAGTTACCCGGGACTCCCCCACCTGTTTTTT. The V gene is TRBV6-5, the J gene TRBJ1-4, with a possible D match to TRBD1 (5 bases). Between the trimmed V and J ends, which lost 2 bases and 14 bases, there was a span of 15 bases. This CDR3 spans 13 amino acids. CDR1 is MNHEY, CDR2 SVGAGI, per germline.

On this clone itself: Other DNA sequences within the sample encode an identical CDR3. The chain is built from TRBV20-1 and TRBJ2-2, with D possibly matching TRBD2 (5 bases). Germline V lookup: CDR1 DFQATT, CDR2 SNEGSKA (reference sequence). V gave up 3 bases and J gave up 6 bases, with 5 bases separating them. The CDR3 spans 11 residues. CDR3 in DNA: TGCAGTGCTAGGGGAGCCGGGGAGCTGTTTTTT. Residues: CSARGAGELFF.